This T cell receptor (beta chain) is drawn from a study of blood T cell repertoires in COVID-19. Study-wide context: Acute-phase and convalescent COVID-19 samples originated in the United States, Italy and Spain. The cDNA or gDNA used as material had been derived from T cells, B-cell-depleted T cells, or PBMCs.

V lost 0 bases to trimming and J lost 8 bases, with 13 bases between them. The CDR3 is 14 amino acids. Per germline, CDR1 LGHNA and CDR2 YNFKEQ. Original handling: Using reference gene primer amplification, nucleated cell counts were estimated. The protocol was immunoSEQ multiplex PCR, while the TCRdb copy is restricted to in-frame clones and leaves out a portion. The V and J calls and clone size come from that table; D and trimming were worked out from the DNA. Here the sample spans about 59,000 clones, over 70% being singletons. The sequencing input was peripheral blood. The chain combines TRBV4-2 with TRBJ1-2; TRBD1 is a possible D gene (6 bases). The receptor was isolated from a woman aged 70-85 years with acute or convalescent COVID-19. CDR3 sequence (DNA): TGTGCCAGCAGCCAAGACTCCAGGGGCTTAGGCTACACCTTC. It codes for CASSQDSRGLGYTF.